This T cell receptor beta chain was observed in a study of early T cells in non-severe SARS-CoV-2 infection. About the study: Bulk RNA from unsorted whole blood was sequenced; chains were unpaired. General study findings and limits: VDJdb matches were skewed toward anti-spike CD8 T cell responses.

Note on this clonotype: Antigen: not known.

V was cut by 3 bases and J by 7 bases, with 11 bases left in between. Per germline, CDR1 SGHNT and CDR2 YYREEE (reference sequence). The CDR3 totals 14 residues. Individual cDNA molecules received unique molecular identifiers during library preparation. TCRdb fed the 5' RACE reads into MiXCR, producing one record per CDR3 protein. This sample has under 65,000 distinct CDR3 sequences; roughly an eighth occur once, and the top ten carry about 9.3%. The chain links TRBV5-4 to TRBJ1-6; a possible D gene is TRBD1 (6 bases). This sequence was found in an adult who was a healthcare worker with PCR-confirmed SARS-CoV-2 infection or an uninfected control (not recorded which). Sequencing was performed on whole blood, taken at baseline. CDR3 region: CASSYRDKNSPLHF. The CDR3 DNA reads as TGTGCCAGCAGCTACCGGGACAAGAATTCACCCCTCCACTTT.